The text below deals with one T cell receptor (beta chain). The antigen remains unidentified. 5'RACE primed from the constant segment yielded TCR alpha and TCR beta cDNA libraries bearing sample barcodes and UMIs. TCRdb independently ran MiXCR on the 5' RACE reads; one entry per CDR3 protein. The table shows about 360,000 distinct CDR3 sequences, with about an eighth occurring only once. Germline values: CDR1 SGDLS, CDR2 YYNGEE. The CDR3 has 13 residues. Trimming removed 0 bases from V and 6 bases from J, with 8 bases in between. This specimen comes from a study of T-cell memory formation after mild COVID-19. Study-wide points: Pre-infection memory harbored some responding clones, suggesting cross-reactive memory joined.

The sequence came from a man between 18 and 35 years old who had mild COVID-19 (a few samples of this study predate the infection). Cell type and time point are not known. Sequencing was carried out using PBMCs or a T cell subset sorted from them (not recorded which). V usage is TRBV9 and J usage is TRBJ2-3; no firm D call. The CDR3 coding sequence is TGTGCCAGCAGCGTAGTACACTCTGATACGCAGTATTTT. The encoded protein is CASSVVHSDTQYF.